This TCR beta chain was sequenced in a study of T-cell reconstitution after alpha-beta-depleted transplantation in children. Study results and limitations: Newly produced T cells mostly provided counts and TCRbeta diversity after one year, as hyperexpanded clones declined. As was reported, about two months after transplant, alpha-beta T cells came from several hundred expanded graft clones.

With respect to this clonotype: Antigen: not known.

CDR3 length: 12 residues. Germline V gene lookup returns CDR1 SGHRS and CDR2 YFSETQ. V was clipped by 7 bases and J by 5 bases, with 11 bases between them. Unique molecular identifiers were incorporated into the prepared TCRbeta library. TCRdb processed the PCR reads anew with MiXCR; each CDR3 protein has one entry. Among over 400,000 distinct CDR3 sequences listed, about 40% were seen once. Specimen: PBMCs, collected before TCRalphabeta/CD19-depleted stem cell transplant. The chain has TRBV5-1 and TRBJ2-3; D unclear. This receptor was identified in a girl aged 2 to 10 with aplastic anemia, due to receive a stem cell transplant. DNA for the CDR3: TGCGCCAGCGCCCTAGGTGGAGATACGCAGTATTTT. As protein: CASALGGDTQYF.